This T cell receptor (beta chain) appears in the sequencing data of a study of a mutant IDH1 vaccine in newly diagnosed glioma. V shed 6 bases and J 3 bases; nucleotides not matched to a gene: 4. Germline V gene data show CDR1 as SGHNT and CDR2 as YYREEE (reference sequence). The length of the CDR3 is 15 residues. This sample's time point: week 35, safety follow-up. Every single dose of the vaccine, 300 ug of mutant IDH1 20-mer peptide, came with topical imiquimod. Regarding this clone: What it recognizes is unknown.

Measured with immunoSEQ multiplex PCR; TCRdb has only the in-frame clones, and not every one. The sample lists about 46,000 clones, around 92% occurring once. The sequenced sample was PBMCs, obtained from a glioma patient whose treatment included an IDH1 peptide vaccine. The TCR sequence derives from a man aged 50 or older with glioma. V and J are TRBV5-4 and TRBJ2-3; 13 bases are a match to TRBD2. As DNA, the CDR3 is TGTGCCAGCACACTAGCGGGAGGGCCTACAGATACGCAGTATTTT. Translated, it gives CASTLAGGPTDTQYF.